The clone carrying this T cell receptor (beta chain) has just a few counts. TCRdb passed the 5' RACE reads through MiXCR, listing each CDR3 protein once. The table records approximately 340,000 distinct CDR3 sequences, 15% of them present only once. This record comes from a study of T-cell memory formation after mild COVID-19. The V gene end was trimmed by 5 bases and the J gene end by 3 bases; junction bases not matched to a gene: 4. The germline gives CDR1 SGHRS, CDR2 YFSETQ. The CDR3 is 15 amino acids. This chain connects TRBV5-1 to TRBJ2-1; 11 bases are a match to TRBD1. This clonotype was obtained from a man aged 18 to 29 who had mild COVID-19 (a few samples of this study predate the infection). Cell type and time point are not known. Sequenced input: PBMCs or a T cell subset sorted from them (not recorded which). For the CDR3, the DNA is TGCGCCAGCAGTCGGGACAGGGGGGACTACAATGAGCAGTTCTTC. Its protein product is CASSRDRGDYNEQFF.